This T cell receptor beta chain is from a study of CD8+ T cells in alopecia areata. For this clone: Its target is unknown.

RNA was extracted and reverse transcribed into cDNA as the sequencing template. Only in-frame clones appear in the TCRdb table, and some are missing; sequencing was by immunoSEQ multiplex PCR. The data show 200,000 or so clones, about 56% seen once. The CDR3 length is 13 residues. Per germline, CDR1 ENHRY and CDR2 SYGVKD. The ends lost 4 bases at V and 8 bases at J; junction bases unmatched: 4. The authors sorted CD4+ and CD8+ T cells from PBMCs. General observations from the study: For lesional scalp, especially alopecia totalis/universalis, clonality was higher than in normal scalp.

The sequencing sample was made of CD8+ T cells sorted from blood. The clonotype comes from a human donor in good health. The V call is TRBV10-3, the J call TRBJ1-5, with 8 bases identical to TRBD1. The CDR3 region is CAISADRAEPQHF. DNA of the CDR3: TGTGCCATCAGTGCGGACAGGGCTGAGCCCCAGCATTTT.